One sample yielded the 18 T cell receptor beta chains listed below, sequenced in a study of blood T cell repertoires in COVID-19 (dated by TCRdb to the early 2020s). The library was made by the immunoSEQ multiplex PCR assay. In TCRdb, the immuneACCESS table is reduced to in-frame sequences with V and J assigned. These tables do not hold every clone; where another copy was compared, an unresolved V gene accounts for under half, and the others remain unexplained. The sample profile shows approximately 92,000 clones; around four fifths of them were found once. Almost 3.5% of the sample belongs to the ten largest clones. Sequencing used peripheral blood. All receptors derive from a man aged 50 or older with acute or convalescent COVID-19.

V is TRBV2 and J is TRBJ2-3, with TRBD2 as a possible D gene (6 bases). CDR3 length: 15 residues. Trimming took off 5 bases at V and 2 bases at J, with 14 bases between the two ends. Germline V gives CDR1 SNHLY, CDR2 FYNNEI. CDR3 nucleotide sequence: TGTGCCAGCAGTCGAATCGGGACTCCCACAGATACGCAGTATTTT. Translation: CASSRIGTPTDTQYF.

The rearrangement uses TRBV11-2 and TRBJ2-7; 11 bases are shared with TRBD2. V gave up 2 bases and J gave up 0 bases; unmatched junction bases: 3. Germline CDR1 and CDR2: SGHAT and FQNNGV. The CDR3 spans 16 residues. As DNA, the CDR3 is TGTGCCAGCAGCTTAAGTCTAGCGGGGGGCTCCTACGAGCAGTACTTC. Translating gives CASSLSLAGGSYEQYF.

The chain carries TRBV30 and TRBJ1-2; D is perhaps TRBD1 (6 bases). This CDR3 is built from 13 residues. The V and J ends lost 3 bases and 5 bases respectively, with 13 bases between them. Germline V gene lookup returns CDR1 GTSNPN and CDR2 SVGIG (reference sequence). This chain's CDR3 is CAWSQGIGYGYTF. CDR3 nucleotides: TGTGCCTGGAGCCAGGGGATTGGGTATGGCTACACCTTC.

This chain connects TRBV11-3 to TRBJ1-1, with D uncertain. V lost 5 bases and J 1 base, leaving 11 bases between the germline ends. Germline CDR1 reads SGHNT; CDR2 reads YENEEA. The CDR3 contains 14 residues. CDR3 nucleotides: TGTGCCAGCAGCCGAAATACCGGGAACACTGAAGCTTTCTTT. This codes for CASSRNTGNTEAFF.

V gene TRBV21-1 combines with J gene TRBJ2-7; the table's D call of TRBD1 was not tested on the DNA. TRBV21-1 is assigned pseudogene status. The CDR3 runs 15 residues. CDR3 loop: CASGKTGVGIYEQYF. Written as DNA, the CDR3 is TGTGCCAGCGGTAAGACAGGGGTAGGTATCTACGAGCAGTACTTC.

V and J are TRBV18 and TRBJ2-3, with 10 bases aligning to TRBD2. The germline V gene encodes CDR1 KGHSH and CDR2 LQKENI. J was trimmed by 3 bases and V by 0 bases; bases with no gene match: 3. CDR3 length: 16 amino acids. DNA for the CDR3: TGTGCCAGCTCACCACCGCCAGCGGGGGGGACAGATACGCAGTATTTT. The encoded protein is CASSPPPAGGTDTQYF.

The chain has TRBV21-1 and TRBJ2-2; TRBD2 was called by the table and not checked on the DNA. TRBV21-1 is noted as a pseudogene. This CDR3 region has 14 residues. CDR3: CASSSGRDTGELFF. The CDR3 DNA follows: TGTGCCAGCAGTTCAGGGAGGGACACCGGGGAGCTGTTTTTT.

The chain is built from TRBV7-2 and TRBJ2-2; TRBD2 is a possible D gene (6 bases). Germline V lookup: CDR1 SGHTA, CDR2 FQGNSA. Trimming shortened V by 1 base and J by 7 bases, and 10 bases separated the two germline ends. This CDR3 is built from 14 residues. In DNA, the CDR3 is TGTGCCAGCAGCTTAGAGGAGGGGATCGGGGAGCTGTTTTTT. Protein sequence: CASSLEEGIGELFF.

The rearrangement uses TRBV6-5 and TRBJ2-3; D is possibly TRBD1 (7 bases). Germline CDR1 MNHEY, CDR2 SVGAGI. This CDR3 spans 14 amino acids. Trimming stripped 5 bases from V and 6 bases from J, with 15 bases between. CDR3 loop: CASSRTEGADTQYF. In DNA, the CDR3 is TGTGCCAGCAGTCGGACGGAGGGGGCCGATACGCAGTATTTT.

J is TRBJ2-1 and V is TRBV13; the match to TRBD1 covers 10 bases. The junction had 10 bases not matched to a gene; V was cut back by 5 bases and J by 6 bases. CDR1 and CDR2 from the germline V gene are PRHDT and FYEKMQ (reference sequence). The CDR3 contains 16 residues. The CDR3 loop is CASSPVLGQGSNEQFF. CDR3 coding DNA: TGTGCCAGCAGCCCAGTCTTGGGACAGGGGAGCAATGAGCAGTTCTTC.

This chain links TRBV19 with TRBJ1-3, with D perhaps matching TRBD1 (6 bases). V lost 9 bases and J 2 bases, leaving 26 bases between the germline ends. Germline assignment: CDR1 LNHDA and CDR2 SQIVND (reference sequence). This CDR3 spans 18 amino acids. The CDR3 reads CASASQGFSSSAGNTIYF. The CDR3 bases are TGTGCCAGCGCGAGTCAGGGGTTCTCTTCGAGCGCTGGAAACACCATATATTTT.

The table lists this clone with a count of one. The V call is TRBV19, the J call TRBJ2-5; maybe TRBD1 (5 bases). The CDR3 covers 15 residues. Germline CDR1 and CDR2: LNHDA and SQIVND (reference sequence). With 3 bases removed from V and 5 bases from J, the gap between germline ends came to 16 bases. The DNA for the CDR3 is TGTGCCAGTAGTATTGGTCCCACAGGTATGGAGACCCAGTACTTC. This encodes CASSIGPTGMETQYF.

This chain joins TRBV18 and TRBJ1-2, with TRBD1 as a possible D gene (6 bases). CDR3 length: 14 amino acids. CDR1 and CDR2 (germline): KGHSH, LQKENI. Trimming left V 4 bases short and J 0 bases short, with 9 bases between. In nucleotides, the CDR3 is TGTGCCAGCTCACAGGACAGAGCTAACTATGGCTACACCTTC. Translated, it gives CASSQDRANYGYTF.

This clone has a handful of counts. This chain links TRBV5-1 with TRBJ2-3; possibly TRBD2 for D (5 bases). V was pared by 7 bases and J by 3 bases, with 15 bases between. Per the germline V gene, CDR1 is SGHRS and CDR2 is YFSETQ. The CDR3 sequence is 14 residues long. The CDR3 region has the DNA TGCGCCAGCGCCCGCCTCGGGGTTACAGATACGCAGTATTTT. Residues: CASARLGVTDTQYF.

The V and J genes are TRBV11-2 and TRBJ1-2; D call uncertain. V lost 0 bases and J lost 3, with 11 bases in between. Germline V gene data show CDR1 as SGHAT and CDR2 as FQNNGV. CDR3 length: 15 residues. The CDR3 coding sequence is TGTGCCAGCAGCTTAGATGTAGTGGTATACTATGGCTACACCTTC. This sequence encodes CASSLDVVVYYGYTF.

This clone was counted once. The rearrangement joins TRBV11-2 to TRBJ1-1; D unclear. Germline values: CDR1 SGHAT, CDR2 FQNNGV. V was shortened by 3 bases and J by 1 base, with 9 bases between the two germline ends. The CDR3 has 14 amino acids. CDR3 residues: CASSFSSANTEAFF. The CDR3 nucleotides read TGTGCCAGCAGCTTTAGTTCCGCGAACACTGAAGCTTTCTTT.

This rearrangement joins TRBV21-1 to TRBJ2-7; TRBD1, the table's D call, lacks a check against the DNA. TRBV21-1 is classified as a pseudogene. The CDR3 runs 12 residues. Here the CDR3 reads CAKFNRGDEQYF. For the CDR3, the DNA is TGTGCCAAATTTAACAGGGGGGACGAGCAGTACTTC.

Comments on this clone: The same CDR3 also results from other DNA sequences found in this sample. V usage is TRBV5-1 and J usage is TRBJ1-1; 9 bases agree with TRBD1. The CDR3 runs 15 residues. V shed 0 bases, J shed 3 bases, and the junction held 3 bases outside the gene matches. Germline V gene sequence: CDR1 SGHRS, CDR2 YFSETQ. Here the CDR3 reads CASSLGTGGDTEAFF. DNA for the CDR3: TGCGCCAGCAGCTTGGGCACAGGGGGCGACACTGAAGCTTTCTTT.